This entry lists 8 T cell receptor beta chains sequenced from one sample in a study of regulatory T cells in long-lasting Graves disease. Libraries of TCR beta came from iRepertoire HTBI primers plus Arm-PCR of CDR3 regions. Each CDR3 protein gets one entry after TCRdb re-called the multiplex PCR reads with MiXCR. There are about 440,000 distinct CDR3 sequences in the sample; about 16% occur only once, and about 10% lies in the top ten. Time point here: newly diagnosed GD, antithyroid drugs for less than 3 months. After RNA was extracted from PBMCs, the TCR library was made from it. Separately, the same data were catalogued under a study of T cells in Graves' hyperthyroidism and ophthalmopathy.

Sequences were derived from peripheral blood mononuclear cells (PBMCs), sampled at new diagnosis, from a patient treated with antithyroid drugs. The receptors here all came from a woman in her twenties or thirties with Graves disease.

V is TRBV12-3 or TRBV12-4 and J is TRBJ2-7, with TRBD2 identical over 12 bases. The CDR3 consists of 16 residues. V was clipped by 2 bases and J by 6 bases; unmatched bases: 8. CDR3 in DNA: TGTGCCAGCAGTTTAAGACTAGCGGGAGTATTAGGCGAGCAGTACTTC. The encoded protein is CASSLRLAGVLGEQYF.

This clonotype was detected many times. The CDR3 coding sequence is TGTGCCAGCAGCCCCACTAGCGGGGCCTACAATGAGCAGTTCTTC. This gives the protein CASSPTSGAYNEQFF. The rearrangement joins TRBV7-9 to TRBJ2-1, with TRBD2 matching 10 bases. Germline values: CDR1 SEHNR, CDR2 FQNEAQ (reference sequence). V shed 5 bases, J shed 2 bases, and the junction held 3 bases outside the gene matches. The CDR3 totals 15 residues.

This clonotype showed up just a few times. This sequence joins TRBV30 and TRBJ2-6; 10 bases are shared with TRBD1. The germline V gene has CDR1 GTSNPN and CDR2 SVGIG (reference sequence). The CDR3 has 17 amino acids. The trim removed 3 bases at V and 0 bases at J, leaving 5 bases unmatched. CDR3 sequence: CAWRGTGASSGANVLTF. CDR3 DNA sequence: TGTGCCTGGAGAGGGACAGGGGCTAGCTCTGGGGCCAACGTCCTGACTTTC.

The chain uses TRBV19 and TRBJ1-1, with unresolved D. CDR3 size: 14 residues. Germline V lookup: CDR1 LNHDA, CDR2 SQIVND (reference sequence). The V gene lost 3 bases and the J gene lost 0 bases, with 8 bases spanning the gap. The CDR3 sequence: CASSIKGLNTEAFF. CDR3 nucleotide sequence: TGTGCCAGTAGTATTAAGGGTCTGAACACTGAAGCTTTCTTT.

This clonotype was seen many times. The J gene is TRBJ2-4, the V gene TRBV5-1; no reliable D call. CDR1 is SGHRS, CDR2 YFSETQ, per germline. This CDR3 region has 14 residues. V dropped 5 bases and J dropped 0 bases, with 9 bases sitting between them. CDR3 bases: TGCGCCAGCAGACCGGGCCAAGCCAAAAACATTCAGTACTTC. Its translation: CASRPGQAKNIQYF.

This clonotype was seen at least ten times. The chain employs TRBV30 and TRBJ2-3; D is unresolved. The V end lost 1 base, the J end lost 2 bases, and 7 bases lay between the germline ends. Germline CDR1 GTSNPN, CDR2 SVGIG (reference sequence). The CDR3 covers 13 residues. The CDR3, as DNA: TGTGCCTGGAGTGGGTTCTACACAGATACGCAGTATTTT. Protein: CAWSGFYTDTQYF. Full variable domain (outside the CDR3, taken from reference TRBV30 and TRBJ2-3): SQTIHQWPATLVQPVGSPLSLECTVEGTSNPNLYWYRQAAGRGLQLLFYSVGIGQISSEVPQNLSASRPQDRQFILSSKKLLLSDSGFYLCAWSGFYTDTQYFGPGTRLTVL.

This clonotype has ten or more counts. This chain links TRBV6-5 with TRBJ1-5, with TRBD1 matching 12 bases. CDR1 and CDR2 from the germline V gene are MNHEY and SVGAGI. V trimming: 2 bases; J trimming: 6 bases; junction bases outside the gene matches: 2. The CDR3 runs 15 residues. CDR3 protein: CASSYGTGGGQPQHF. DNA of the CDR3: TGTGCCAGCAGTTACGGGACAGGGGGCGGTCAGCCCCAGCATTTT.

This clonotype was observed at least ten times. The chain links TRBV5-1 to TRBJ2-7, with a weak D call TRBD2 (5 bases). This CDR3 has 14 residues. Germline V lookup: CDR1 SGHRS, CDR2 YFSETQ. With 1 base removed from V and 5 bases from J, the gap between germline ends came to 13 bases. CDR3 amino acids: CASSLTMGVNEQYF. DNA for the CDR3: TGCGCCAGCAGCTTGACGATGGGAGTAAACGAGCAGTACTTC. The full variable domain, with the rest looked up from reference TRBV5-1 and TRBJ2-7, is KAGVTQTPRYLIKTRGQQVTLSCSPISGHRSVSWYQQTPGQGLQFLFEYFSETQRNKGNFPGRFSGRQFSNSRSEMNVSTLELGDSALYLCASSLTMGVNEQYFGPGTRLTVT.